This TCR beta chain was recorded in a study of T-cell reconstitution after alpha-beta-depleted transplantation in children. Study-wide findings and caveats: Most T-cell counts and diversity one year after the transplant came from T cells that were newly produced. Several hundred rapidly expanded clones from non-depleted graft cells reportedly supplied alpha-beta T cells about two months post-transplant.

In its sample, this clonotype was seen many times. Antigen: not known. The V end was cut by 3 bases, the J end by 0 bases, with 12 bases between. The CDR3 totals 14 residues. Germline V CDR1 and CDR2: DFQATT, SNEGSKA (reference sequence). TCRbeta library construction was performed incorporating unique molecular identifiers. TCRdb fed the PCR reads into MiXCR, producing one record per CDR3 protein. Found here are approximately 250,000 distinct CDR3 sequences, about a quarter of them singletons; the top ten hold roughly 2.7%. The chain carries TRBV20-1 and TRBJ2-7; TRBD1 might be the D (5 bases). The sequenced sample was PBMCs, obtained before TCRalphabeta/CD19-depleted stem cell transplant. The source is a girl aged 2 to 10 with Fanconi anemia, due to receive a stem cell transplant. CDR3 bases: TGCAGTGCTAGGGATAGACAGTCCTCCTACGAGCAGTACTTC. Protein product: CSARDRQSSYEQYF.